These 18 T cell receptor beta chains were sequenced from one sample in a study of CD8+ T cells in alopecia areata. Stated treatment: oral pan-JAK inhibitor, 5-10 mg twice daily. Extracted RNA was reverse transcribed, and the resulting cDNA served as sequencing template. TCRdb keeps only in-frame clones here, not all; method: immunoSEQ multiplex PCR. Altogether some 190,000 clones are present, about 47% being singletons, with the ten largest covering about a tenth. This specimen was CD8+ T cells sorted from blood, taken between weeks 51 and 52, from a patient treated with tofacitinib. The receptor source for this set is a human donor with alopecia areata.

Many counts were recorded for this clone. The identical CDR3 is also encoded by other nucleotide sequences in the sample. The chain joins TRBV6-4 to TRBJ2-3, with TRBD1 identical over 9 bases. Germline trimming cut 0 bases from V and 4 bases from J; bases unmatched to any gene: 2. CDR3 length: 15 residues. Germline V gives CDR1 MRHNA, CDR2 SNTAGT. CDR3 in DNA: TGTGCCAGCAGTGACTCGACAGGGGGGCCAGATACGCAGTATTTT. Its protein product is CASSDSTGGPDTQYF.

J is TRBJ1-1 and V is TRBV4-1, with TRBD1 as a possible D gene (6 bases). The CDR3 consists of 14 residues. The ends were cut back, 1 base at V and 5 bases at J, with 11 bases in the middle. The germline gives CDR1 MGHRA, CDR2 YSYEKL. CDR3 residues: CASSQVGGVTEAFF. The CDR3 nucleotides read TGCGCCAGCAGCCAAGTAGGGGGGGTAACTGAAGCTTTCTTT.

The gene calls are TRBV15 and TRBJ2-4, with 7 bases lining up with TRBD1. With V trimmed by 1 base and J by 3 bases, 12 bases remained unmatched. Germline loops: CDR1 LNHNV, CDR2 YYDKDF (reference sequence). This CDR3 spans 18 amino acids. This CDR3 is CATSRASGDRLDKNIQYF. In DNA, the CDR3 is TGTGCCACCAGCAGAGCCTCCGGGGACAGATTGGACAAAAACATTCAGTACTTC.

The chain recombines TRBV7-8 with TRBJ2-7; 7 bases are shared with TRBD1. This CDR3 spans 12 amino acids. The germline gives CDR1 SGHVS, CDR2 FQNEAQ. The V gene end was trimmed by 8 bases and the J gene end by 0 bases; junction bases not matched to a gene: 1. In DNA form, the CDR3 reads TGTGCCAGCGGGACAGACTCCTACGAGCAGTACTTC. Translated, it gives CASGTDSYEQYF. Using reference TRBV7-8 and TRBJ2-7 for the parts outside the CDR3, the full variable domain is GAGVSQSPRYKVAKRGQDVALRCDPISGHVSLFWYQQALGQGPEFLTYFQNEAQLDKSGLPSDRFFAERPEGSVSTLKIQRTQQEDSAVYLCASGTDSYEQYFGPGTRLTVT.

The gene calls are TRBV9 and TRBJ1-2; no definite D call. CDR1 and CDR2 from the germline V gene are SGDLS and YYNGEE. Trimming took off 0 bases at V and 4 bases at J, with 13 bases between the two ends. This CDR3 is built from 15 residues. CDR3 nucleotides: TGTGCCAGCAGCGTAGTTGCCAGTTTATCCTATGGCTACACCTTC. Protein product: CASSVVASLSYGYTF.

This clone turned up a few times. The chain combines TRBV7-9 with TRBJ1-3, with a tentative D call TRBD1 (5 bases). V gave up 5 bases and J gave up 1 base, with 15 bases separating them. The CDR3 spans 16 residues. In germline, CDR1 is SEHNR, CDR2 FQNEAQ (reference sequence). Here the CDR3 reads CASSGQKGKSGNTIYF. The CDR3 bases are TGTGCCAGCAGCGGCCAAAAGGGGAAATCTGGAAACACCATATATTTT. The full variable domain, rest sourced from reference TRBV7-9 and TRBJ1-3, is DTGVSQNPRHKITKRGQNVTFRCDPISEHNRLYWYRQTLGQGPEFLTYFQNEAQLEKSRLLSDRFSAERPKGSFSTLEIQRTEQGDSAMYLCASSGQKGKSGNTIYFGEGSWLTVV.

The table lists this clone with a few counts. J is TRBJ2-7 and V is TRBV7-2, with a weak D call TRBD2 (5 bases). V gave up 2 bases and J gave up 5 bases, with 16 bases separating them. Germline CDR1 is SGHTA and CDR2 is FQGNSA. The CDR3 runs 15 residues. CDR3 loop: CASSLSGLVVDEQYF. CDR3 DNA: TGTGCCAGCAGCTTAAGCGGTCTAGTGGTCGACGAGCAGTACTTC.

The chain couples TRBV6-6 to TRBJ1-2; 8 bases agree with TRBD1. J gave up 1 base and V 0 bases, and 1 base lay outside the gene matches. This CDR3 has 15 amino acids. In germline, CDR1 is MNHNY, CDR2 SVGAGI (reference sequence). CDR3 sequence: CASSYSTGDNYGYTF. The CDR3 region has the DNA TGTGCCAGCAGTTACTCGACAGGGGATAACTATGGCTACACCTTC.

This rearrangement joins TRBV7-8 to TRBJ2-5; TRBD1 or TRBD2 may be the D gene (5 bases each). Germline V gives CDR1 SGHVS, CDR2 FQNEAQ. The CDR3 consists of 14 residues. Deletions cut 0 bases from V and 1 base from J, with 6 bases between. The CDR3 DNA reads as TGTGCCAGCAGCTTAGCGGGGACCCAAGAGACCCAGTACTTC. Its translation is CASSLAGTQETQYF.

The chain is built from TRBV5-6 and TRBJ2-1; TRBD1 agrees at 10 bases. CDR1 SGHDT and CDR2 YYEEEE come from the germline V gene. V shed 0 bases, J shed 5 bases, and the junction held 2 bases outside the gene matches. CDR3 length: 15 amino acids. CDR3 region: CASSLGDRGNNEQFF. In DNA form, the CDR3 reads TGTGCCAGCAGCTTGGGGGACAGGGGAAACAATGAGCAGTTCTTC.

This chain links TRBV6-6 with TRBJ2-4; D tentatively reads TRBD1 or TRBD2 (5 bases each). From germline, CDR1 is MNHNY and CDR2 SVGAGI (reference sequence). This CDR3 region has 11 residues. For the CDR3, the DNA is TGTTCACATGGGGGTGGAAACATTCAGTACTTC. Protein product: CSHGGGNIQYF.

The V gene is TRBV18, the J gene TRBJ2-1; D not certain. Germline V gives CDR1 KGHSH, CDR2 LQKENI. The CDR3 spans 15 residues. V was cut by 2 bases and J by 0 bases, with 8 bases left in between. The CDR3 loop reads CASSPGMSSYNEQFF. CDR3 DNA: TGTGCCAGCTCACCAGGCATGAGCTCCTACAATGAGCAGTTCTTC.

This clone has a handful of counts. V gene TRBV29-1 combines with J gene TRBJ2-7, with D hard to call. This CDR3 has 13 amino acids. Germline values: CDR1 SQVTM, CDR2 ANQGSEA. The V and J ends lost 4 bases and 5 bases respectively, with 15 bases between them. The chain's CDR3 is CSVARNLGNEQYF. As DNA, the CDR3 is TGCAGCGTTGCCCGGAATTTGGGGAACGAGCAGTACTTC.

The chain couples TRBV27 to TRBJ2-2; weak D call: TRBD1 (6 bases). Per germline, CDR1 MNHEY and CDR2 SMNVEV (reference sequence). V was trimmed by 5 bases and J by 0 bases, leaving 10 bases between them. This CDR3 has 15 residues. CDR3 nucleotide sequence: TGTGCCAGCAGTCCCGGACAGTCGAACACCGGGGAGCTGTTTTTT. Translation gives CASSPGQSNTGELFF.

CDR3 nucleotide sequence: TGCGCCAGCAGAGACAGGGATGGCTACACCTTC. It is translated as CASRDRDGYTF. The chain joins TRBV10-2 to TRBJ1-2, with 7 bases identical to TRBD1. The CDR3 sequence is 11 residues long. The germline CDR1 and CDR2 sequences are WSHSY and SAAADI. The V gene end was trimmed by 6 bases and the J gene end by 6 bases; junction bases not matched to a gene: 1.

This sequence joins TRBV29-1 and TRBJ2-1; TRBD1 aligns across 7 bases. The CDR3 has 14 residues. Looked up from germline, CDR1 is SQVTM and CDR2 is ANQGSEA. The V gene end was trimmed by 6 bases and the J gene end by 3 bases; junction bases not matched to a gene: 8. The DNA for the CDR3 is TGCAGCGTCTCGGGACAGATCCTCTACAATGAGCAGTTCTTC. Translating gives CSVSGQILYNEQFF.

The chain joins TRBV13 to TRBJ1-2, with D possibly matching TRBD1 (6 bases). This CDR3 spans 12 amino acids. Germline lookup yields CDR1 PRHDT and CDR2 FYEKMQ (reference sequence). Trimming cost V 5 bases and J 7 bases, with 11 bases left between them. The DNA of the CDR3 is TGTGCCAGCAGCCTACAGGGCTCTGGCTACACCTTC. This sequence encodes CASSLQGSGYTF.

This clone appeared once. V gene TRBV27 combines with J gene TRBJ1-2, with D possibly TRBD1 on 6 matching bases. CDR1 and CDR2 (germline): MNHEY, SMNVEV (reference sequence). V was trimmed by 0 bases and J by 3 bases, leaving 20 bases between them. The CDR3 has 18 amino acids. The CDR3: CASSLSGDTRFLHYGYTF. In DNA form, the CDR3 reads TGTGCCAGCAGTTTATCCGGGGACACCCGATTCCTCCACTATGGCTACACCTTC.